Shown below are 4 T cell receptor beta chains from a single sample sequenced in a study of OX40 agonist ivuxolimab in advanced cancers. Profiling relied on immunoSEQ multiplex PCR, and the TCRdb table lists in-frame clones only, not all of them. The repertoire consists of some 69,000 clones, with about nine tenths occurring once and the leading ten covering less than 0.3%. Source: CD4+ or CD8+ T cells sorted from blood, taken in a trial of the OX40 agonist ivuxolimab. The receptors stem from an adult with an advanced solid tumor such as melanoma, head and neck, liver or kidney cancer.

V is TRBV30 and J is TRBJ2-7; D perhaps matches TRBD1 (5 bases). The CDR3 totals 11 residues. Germline values: CDR1 GTSNPN, CDR2 SVGIG (reference sequence). V was pared by 3 bases and J by 6 bases, with 9 bases between. CDR3 DNA sequence: TGTGCCTGGAGGGCTAGGGGCGAGCAGTACTTC. Protein: CAWRARGEQYF.

The chain carries TRBV30 and TRBJ1-5; 8 nucleotides align to TRBD1. The germline gives CDR1 GTSNPN, CDR2 SVGIG (reference sequence). V shed 0 bases and J 6 bases; nucleotides not matched to a gene: 7. The CDR3 is 15 residues long. DNA for the CDR3: TGTGCCTGGAGTGTAGGGCAGGGGGCTCGTCAGCCCCAGCATTTT. Its protein is CAWSVGQGARQPQHF.

V is TRBV27 and J is TRBJ2-7; TRBD2 is a possible D gene (7 bases). The ends were cut back, 8 bases at V and 7 bases at J, with 15 bases in the middle. This CDR3 is built from 12 residues. From germline, CDR1 is MNHEY and CDR2 SMNVEV (reference sequence). CDR3 nucleotide sequence: TGTGCCAGCCGAGGGGGGGTCGGGGAGCAGTACTTC. This gives the protein CASRGGVGEQYF.

J is TRBJ2-3 and V is TRBV5-6, with D possibly TRBD2 on 6 matching bases. V lost 4 bases, J lost 3 bases, and 15 bases lay in between. Germline loops: CDR1 SGHDT, CDR2 YYEEEE. This CDR3 contains 15 residues. The chain's CDR3 is CASSGGTTKTDTQYF. The CDR3, as DNA: TGTGCCAGCAGCGGAGGGACCACAAAGACAGATACGCAGTATTTT.